This T cell receptor beta chain was identified in a study of OX40 agonist ivuxolimab in advanced cancers. Findings and limits, study-wide: Nonresponders included some who also had low normalized T-cell clonal expansion. Blood T cells, both CD4+ and CD8+, expanded clonally by week 6 at 0.1 to 3.0 mg/kg. Expanded clones tended on average to be more numerous among CD8+ T cells than CD4+. Low clonal expansion, among the lowest seen, marked partial responders at 0.1-3.0 mg/kg.

On this clone: No antigen is known for it.

Profiled with immunoSEQ multiplex PCR; TCRdb holds only in-frame clones, not every one. The sample has 75,000 to 95,000 clones; approximately 88% are singletons. This CDR3 region has 11 residues. Between the trimmed V and J ends, which lost 4 bases and 10 bases, there was a span of 10 bases. CDR1 is SNHLY and CDR2 is FYNNEI in the germline V gene. This chain connects TRBV2 to TRBJ2-5, with D possibly TRBD1 on 6 matching bases. The sequence was obtained from an adult with an advanced solid tumor such as melanoma, head and neck, liver or kidney cancer. The material sequenced was CD4+ or CD8+ T cells sorted from blood, taken in a trial of the OX40 agonist ivuxolimab. This chain's CDR3 is CASSVGGRQYF. The CDR3 nucleotides read TGTGCCAGCAGTGTTGGGGGCCGCCAGTACTTC.